A selection of T cell receptor beta chains follows, all from one sample in a study of T-cell memory formation after mild COVID-19. Each CDR3 protein is one row after TCRdb ran MiXCR on the 5' RACE reads. The sample has 150,000 or so distinct CDR3 sequences, under 30% seen once. The source material was PBMCs or a T cell subset sorted from them (not recorded which). All receptors derive from an adult woman who had mild COVID-19 (a few samples of this study predate the infection). Cell type and time point are not known. The CDR3 runs from the conserved cysteine through the conserved F or W. Each record gives: V gene, clone size, D gene, J gene, CDR3 protein, CDR3 DNA. D genes are given only for firm matches. Size is stated for part of the rows, as once, few or many counts, or as a class when the clone is expanded.

>TRBV5-5|few|NA|TRBJ2-1
CASSLTGGANEQFF
TGTGCCAGCAGCTTGACGGGCGGGGCAAATGAGCAGTTCTTC
>TRBV7-6|few|NA|TRBJ2-1
CASTLGGLREQFF
TGTGCCAGCACCCTGGGGGGGCTTAGGGAGCAGTTCTTC
>TRBV20-1|many|TRBD1|TRBJ1-2
CSARDLQGGFYGYTF
TGCAGTGCTAGAGATCTGCAGGGGGGATTCTATGGCTACACCTTC
>TRBV9|NA|TRBD2|TRBJ2-1
CASSVVRLAGVNEQFF
TGTGCCAGCAGCGTAGTTAGACTAGCGGGAGTTAATGAGCAGTTCTTC
>TRBV12-3/TRBV12-4|NA|TRBD1|TRBJ2-1
CASSLQETGYNEQFF
TGTGCCAGCAGTTTACAGGAGACAGGGTACAATGAGCAGTTCTTC
>TRBV20-1|few|NA|TRBJ1-5
CSARVQGFNQPQHF
TGCAGTGCTAGAGTCCAGGGGTTTAATCAGCCCCAGCATTTT
>TRBV20-1|NA|TRBD2|TRBJ2-1
CSARTSGRHDEQFF
TGCAGTGCCAGAACTAGCGGGAGGCACGATGAGCAGTTCTTC
>TRBV7-8|NA|NA|TRBJ2-1
CASSFRNSGIFNEQFF
TGTGCCAGCAGCTTTCGGAACAGTGGAATTTTCAATGAGCAGTTCTTC
>TRBV6-1|NA|NA|TRBJ1-1
CASSERGKGNTEAFF
TGTGCCAGCAGTGAACGGGGGAAGGGGAACACTGAAGCTTTCTTT
>TRBV20-1|NA|TRBD2|TRBJ2-3
CSARPTSGRTDTQYF
TGCAGTGCTCGTCCGACTAGCGGGCGCACAGATACGCAGTATTTT
>TRBV20-1|NA|TRBD2|TRBJ2-7
CSASPPSAGERGEQYF
TGCAGTGCTAGTCCCCCTTCGGCGGGAGAGCGTGGCGAGCAGTACTTC
>TRBV20-1|NA|NA|TRBJ2-1
CSARTWHNEQFF
TGCAGTGCTAGAACCTGGCACAATGAGCAGTTCTTC
>TRBV29-1|many|NA|TRBJ2-7
CSVEGGETYEQYF
TGCAGCGTTGAAGGCGGGGAGACCTACGAGCAGTACTTC
>TRBV7-9|few|NA|TRBJ2-7
CASTSSGSYEQYF
TGTGCCAGCACCTCTTCGGGCTCCTACGAGCAGTACTTC
>TRBV27|NA|NA|TRBJ2-3
CASSLSGRPTTDTQYF
TGTGCCAGCAGTTTATCAGGCAGACCTACCACAGATACGCAGTATTTT
>TRBV11-2|NA|NA|TRBJ2-7
CARSSSYEQYF
TGTGCCAGAAGCTCGTCCTACGAGCAGTACTTC
>TRBV7-3|NA|TRBD2|TRBJ2-2
CASSLQGLAGGPTGELFF
TGTGCCAGCAGCTTACAGGGACTAGCGGGAGGGCCGACCGGGGAGCTGTTTTTT
>TRBV6-5|few|NA|TRBJ2-3
CASSYSIATSTDTQYF
TGTGCCAGCAGTTACTCGATAGCCACTAGCACAGATACGCAGTATTTT
>TRBV4-1|NA|NA|TRBJ1-1
CASSQVQDMRTEAFF
TGCGCCAGCAGCCAAGTTCAGGACATGCGGACTGAAGCTTTCTTT
>TRBV7-6|NA|NA|TRBJ2-2
CASSLEIRGTGELFF
TGTGCCAGCAGCTTAGAGATTCGAGGGACCGGGGAGCTGTTTTTT
>TRBV29-1|NA|TRBD2|TRBJ2-7
CSVEVAGNHEQYF
TGCAGCGTTGAAGTAGCGGGCAATCACGAGCAGTACTTC
>TRBV10-3|few|NA|TRBJ1-4
CAIGDPGRSNEKLFF
TGTGCCATCGGAGACCCAGGGCGATCAAATGAAAAACTGTTTTTT
>TRBV29-1|NA|NA|TRBJ1-2
CSVEAEGDPFYGYTF
TGCAGCGTTGAGGCCGAGGGGGACCCCTTCTATGGCTACACCTTC
>TRBV20-1|NA|NA|TRBJ1-1
CSARGVNTEAFF
TGCAGTGCTAGAGGAGTGAACACTGAAGCTTTCTTT
>TRBV5-1|NA|NA|TRBJ2-3
CASSLTSSSTDTQYF
TGCGCCAGCAGCTTGACTAGCAGTAGCACAGATACGCAGTATTTT
>TRBV5-4|NA|NA|TRBJ1-1
CASRDILNTEAFF
TGTGCCAGCAGGGACATTTTGAACACTGAAGCTTTCTTT
>TRBV6-1|NA|TRBD1|TRBJ1-4
CASSEAYRGPNEKLFF
TGTGCCAGCAGTGAAGCCTACAGGGGACCTAATGAAAAACTGTTTTTT
>TRBV5-5|NA|NA|TRBJ1-1
CASSLVEGLGRNTEAFF
TGTGCCAGCAGCTTGGTGGAAGGATTGGGACGGAACACTGAAGCTTTCTTT
>TRBV3-1|NA|TRBD2|TRBJ2-5
CASSQGEVGLAIWGETQYF
TGTGCCAGCAGCCAAGGGGAGGTGGGACTAGCGATCTGGGGAGAGACCCAGTACTTC
>TRBV9|NA|TRBD2|TRBJ2-1
CASSVGLAGEGEQFF
TGTGCCAGCAGCGTGGGACTAGCGGGAGAGGGTGAGCAGTTCTTC
>TRBV7-9|few|TRBD2|TRBJ2-1
CASYPAGPSSSYNEQFF
TGTGCCAGCTACCCAGCGGGACCTAGCAGCTCCTACAATGAGCAGTTCTTC
>TRBV19|NA|TRBD1|TRBJ1-1
CASQLDRGTNTEAFF
TGTGCCAGTCAACTCGACAGGGGAACGAACACTGAAGCTTTCTTT
>TRBV6-1|few|NA|TRBJ2-5
CASSEHPGAQETQYF
TGTGCCAGCAGTGAACATCCGGGGGCCCAAGAGACCCAGTACTTC
>TRBV24-1|NA|NA|TRBJ2-7
CATSDTGEQYF
TGTGCCACCAGTGATACAGGCGAGCAGTACTTC
>TRBV7-9|few|NA|TRBJ2-7
CASSLAGALDEQYF
TGTGCCAGCAGCTTAGCAGGGGCCCTCGACGAGCAGTACTTC
>TRBV6-4|NA|TRBD2|TRBJ2-3
CASSSTSGSTDTQYF
TGTGCCAGCAGTTCGACTAGCGGTAGCACAGATACGCAGTATTTT
>TRBV7-2|NA|TRBD2|TRBJ2-7
CASLRAGGFSGEQYF
TGTGCCAGCTTGAGGGCGGGGGGATTTTCTGGCGAGCAGTACTTC
>TRBV6-2/TRBV6-3|few|NA|TRBJ1-1
CASSYLQGGTEAFF
TGTGCCAGCAGTTACTTGCAGGGTGGCACTGAAGCTTTCTTT
>TRBV30|few|NA|TRBJ2-4
CAWSAVGGDIQYF
TGTGCCTGGAGTGCCGTCGGCGGGGACATTCAGTACTTC
>TRBV25-1|few|TRBD2|TRBJ2-1
CASSVGRDYNEQFF
TGTGCCAGCAGTGTGGGGAGGGACTACAATGAGCAGTTCTTC
>TRBV4-1|many|TRBD2|TRBJ2-7
CASSQGLAGAYEQYF
TGTGCCAGCAGCCAAGGACTAGCGGGGGCCTACGAGCAGTACTTC
>TRBV27|few|TRBD1|TRBJ1-5
CASSLLGQGVSVQPQHF
TGTGCCAGCAGTTTATTGGGACAGGGGGTTTCGGTTCAGCCCCAGCATTTT
>TRBV12-3/TRBV12-4|NA|TRBD1|TRBJ2-5
CASKGQDQETQYF
TGTGCCAGCAAGGGACAGGACCAAGAGACCCAGTACTTC
>TRBV7-2|NA|TRBD2|TRBJ2-3
CASSPTSGRAIDTQYF
TGTGCCAGCAGCCCGACTAGCGGGAGGGCGATAGATACGCAGTATTTT
>TRBV4-2|NA|TRBD2|TRBJ2-2
CASSQEPAGGPGTGELFF
TGTGCCAGCAGCCAAGAACCAGCGGGAGGCCCGGGGACCGGGGAGCTGTTTTTT
>TRBV15|NA|NA|TRBJ2-3
CATSREIAAVSTDTQYF
TGTGCCACCAGCAGAGAAATCGCGGCGGTTAGCACAGATACGCAGTATTTT
>TRBV9|NA|NA|TRBJ1-2
CASSVPLSTANYGYTF
TGTGCCAGCAGCGTCCCCCTTTCCACAGCTAACTATGGCTACACCTTC
>TRBV2|NA|TRBD1|TRBJ2-2
CASAQGALGTGELFF
TGTGCCAGTGCTCAGGGGGCGTTGGGCACCGGGGAGCTGTTTTTT
>TRBV13|once|NA|TRBJ2-3
CASSLVGERSGTDTQYF
TGTGCCAGCAGCTTAGTAGGCGAGCGTTCGGGCACAGATACGCAGTATTTT
>TRBV7-6|NA|NA|TRBJ1-4
CASRRSPGWATNEKLFF
TGTGCCAGCAGGCGGTCGCCGGGCTGGGCAACTAATGAAAAACTGTTTTTT
>TRBV12-3/TRBV12-4|NA|TRBD1|TRBJ2-1
CASSLEEGAGDEQFF
TGTGCCAGCAGTTTAGAAGAGGGGGCCGGGGATGAGCAGTTCTTC
>TRBV4-3|NA|TRBD1|TRBJ2-2
CASSRTTGNSGELFF
TGCGCCAGCAGCCGAACGACAGGGAACTCTGGGGAGCTGTTTTTT
>TRBV29-1|few|NA|TRBJ2-7
CSVLTDPYEQYF
TGCAGCGTCCTTACGGATCCCTACGAGCAGTACTTC